The clone carrying this T cell receptor beta chain showed up just a few times. The V gene's germline CDR1 is SNHLY and CDR2 FYNNEI. V shed 7 bases and J 5 bases; nucleotides not matched to a gene: 29. The CDR3 totals 22 residues. The sample is drawn from a study of CD8+ T cells in alopecia areata. A FACSAria was used to sort CD4+ and CD8+ T cells. These cells came from PBMCs. Sequencing used cDNA as its template, made by extracting RNA and reverse transcribing it. Generated by immunoSEQ multiplex PCR, the TCRdb table keeps only in-frame clones and is missing some. The sample yields 90,000 to 120,000 clones, 59% seen once.

The sequencing input was CD8+ T cells sorted from blood. The gene calls are TRBV2 and TRBJ2-5, with TRBD1 identical over 12 bases. This receptor was obtained from a human donor in good health. Here the CDR3 reads CASTREVGQGARGLLGGETQYF. The CDR3 DNA sequence: TGTGCCAGCACCAGAGAGGTGGGACAGGGGGCGCGAGGACTTCTCGGTGGGGAGACCCAGTACTTC.